This TCR beta chain was recovered during a study of T-cell memory formation after mild COVID-19. The germline V gene encodes CDR1 SGHTA and CDR2 FQGNSA. The CDR3 is made up of 15 amino acids. Trimming left V 7 bases short and J 0 bases short, with 15 bases between. TCRdb passed the 5' RACE reads through MiXCR, listing each CDR3 protein once. The top ten hold 22% of the sample, which has 310,000 or so distinct CDR3 sequences, approximately 15% seen once. This clonotype was seen only a few times. The chain employs TRBV7-2 and TRBJ2-5; a possible D gene is TRBD1 (6 bases). The clonotype was recovered from a man aged 18 to 35 who had mild COVID-19 (a few samples of this study predate the infection). Cell type and time point are not known. Sequencing used PBMCs or a T cell subset sorted from them (not recorded which). CDR3: CASIAVRDNQETQYF. The CDR3 bases are TGTGCCAGCATCGCGGTGAGGGACAACCAAGAGACCCAGTACTTC. Looking up the rest from reference TRBV7-2 and TRBJ2-5 gives the full variable domain: GAGVSQSPSNKVTEKGKDVELRCDPISGHTALYWYRQSLGQGLEFLIYFQGNSAPDKSGLPSDRFSAERTGGSVSTLTIQRTQQEDSAVYLCASIAVRDNQETQYFGPGTRLLVL.